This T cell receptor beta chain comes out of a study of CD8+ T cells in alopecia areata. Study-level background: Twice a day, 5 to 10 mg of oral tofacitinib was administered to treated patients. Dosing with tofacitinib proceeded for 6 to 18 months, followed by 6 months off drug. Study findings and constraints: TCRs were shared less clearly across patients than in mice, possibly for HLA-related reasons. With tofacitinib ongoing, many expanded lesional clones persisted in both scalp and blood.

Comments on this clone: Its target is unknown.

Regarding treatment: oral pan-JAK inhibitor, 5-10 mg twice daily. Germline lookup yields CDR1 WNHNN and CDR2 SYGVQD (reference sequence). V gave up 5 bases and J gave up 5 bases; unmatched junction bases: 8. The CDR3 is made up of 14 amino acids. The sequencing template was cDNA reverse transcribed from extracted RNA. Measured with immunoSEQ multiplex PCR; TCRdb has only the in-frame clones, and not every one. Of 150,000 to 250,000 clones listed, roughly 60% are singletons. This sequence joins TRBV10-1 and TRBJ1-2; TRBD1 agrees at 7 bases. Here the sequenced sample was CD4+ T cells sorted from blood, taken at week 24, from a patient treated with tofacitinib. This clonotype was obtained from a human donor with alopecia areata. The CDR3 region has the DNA TGCGCCAGCAGTCCCCGTTTGACAGGGTATGGCTACACCTTC. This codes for CASSPRLTGYGYTF.